This T cell receptor beta chain was observed in a study of blood T cell repertoires in COVID-19. Background on the study: Some COVID-19 samples were acute and others convalescent; all came from the United States, Italy and Spain.

This CDR3 comprises 16 residues. The V gene lost 3 bases and the J gene lost 0 bases, with 14 bases spanning the gap. Germline assignment: CDR1 MNHNS and CDR2 SASEGT. Assay: immunoSEQ multiplex PCR; the TCRdb copy retains only in-frame clones and omits some. The sample yields 75,000 to 95,000 clones, 90% to 95% seen once. The sample was peripheral blood. This clonotype was obtained from a man in his sixties with acute or convalescent COVID-19. The chain links TRBV6-1 to TRBJ1-1, with D maybe TRBD1 (5 bases). The CDR3 region has the DNA TGTGCCAGCAGTGATAGTGGTAAAGGGGTGAACACTGAAGCTTTCTTT. Translated: CASSDSGKGVNTEAFF.